At least ten counts were recorded for the clone carrying this TCR beta chain. Produced via immunoSEQ multiplex PCR; TCRdb's table is partial and in-frame only. Of some 1 million clones in the sample, more than 60% were seen once. The data were obtained in a study of shared clonotypes between healthy human individuals. Across the study: Per donor, CD8 memory used one plate, CD8 naive used two, CD4 memory used three and CD4 naive used three.

The germline CDR1 and CDR2 sequences are SGHNT and YYREEE (reference sequence). V gave up 5 bases and J gave up 1 base; unmatched junction bases: 7. The CDR3 extends over 15 amino acids. The TCR originated in a man aged 18 to 29 in good health. Material for sequencing was memory CD4+ T cells sorted from blood. Subset: CD45RA-negative fraction. J is TRBJ2-5 and V is TRBV5-4; 8 bases are a match to TRBD2. CDR3 residues: CASRRGGSTQETQYF. In DNA, the CDR3 is TGTGCCAGCAGGCGCGGGGGGTCCACCCAAGAGACCCAGTACTTC.